The present entry profiles one T cell receptor beta chain with its context. Original processing methods: Estimated nucleated cell counts came from reference gene primer amplification. Generated by immunoSEQ multiplex PCR, the TCRdb table keeps only in-frame clones and is missing some. Clonal size and the V and J genes are those of that table, whereas D and trimming came from the DNA. The data show roughly 150,000 clones, 85% to 90% seen once. The CDR3 sequence is 12 residues long. V was trimmed by 5 bases and J by 9 bases, leaving 11 bases between them. The germline V gene has CDR1 MNHEY and CDR2 SVGAGI. The data stem from a study of blood T cell repertoires in COVID-19. Whole-study context: Sites in the United States, Italy and Spain provided acute and convalescent COVID-19 samples. Nucleic acid was either cDNA or gDNA, and it came from T cells, B-cell-depleted T cells, or PBMCs.

This TCR was sampled from a man older than 75 with acute or convalescent COVID-19. The chain uses TRBV6-5 and TRBJ2-1, with D unclear. The sequenced sample consisted of peripheral blood. CDR3 coding DNA: TGTGCCAGCAGTCCCACAGTGCGTGAGCAGTTCTTC. This codes for CASSPTVREQFF.